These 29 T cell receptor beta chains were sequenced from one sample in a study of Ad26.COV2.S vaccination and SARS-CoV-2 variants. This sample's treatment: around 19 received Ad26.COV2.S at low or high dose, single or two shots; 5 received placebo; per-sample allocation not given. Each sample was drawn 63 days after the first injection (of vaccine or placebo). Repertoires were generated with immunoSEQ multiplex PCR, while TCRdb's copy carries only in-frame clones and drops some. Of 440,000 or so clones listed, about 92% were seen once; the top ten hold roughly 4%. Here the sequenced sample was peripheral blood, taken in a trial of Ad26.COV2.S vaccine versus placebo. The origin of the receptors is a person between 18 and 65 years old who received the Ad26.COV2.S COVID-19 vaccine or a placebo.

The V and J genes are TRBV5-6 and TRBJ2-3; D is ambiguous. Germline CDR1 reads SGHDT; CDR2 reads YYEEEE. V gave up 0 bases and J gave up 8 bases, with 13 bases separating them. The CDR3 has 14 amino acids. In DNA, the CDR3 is TGTGCCAGCAGCTTGGATGGGTTTGACGGTACGCAGTATTTT. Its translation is CASSLDGFDGTQYF.

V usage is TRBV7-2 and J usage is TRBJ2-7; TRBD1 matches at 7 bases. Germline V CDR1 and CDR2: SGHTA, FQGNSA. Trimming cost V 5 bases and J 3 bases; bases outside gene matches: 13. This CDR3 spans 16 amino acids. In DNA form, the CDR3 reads TGTGCCAGCAGCCTTACCCCGGGACAGAAAGACTACGAGCAGTACTTC. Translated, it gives CASSLTPGQKDYEQYF.

CDR3 sequence: CATSPTGMSSGANVLTF. The DNA of the CDR3 is TGTGCCACCAGCCCGACAGGGATGAGCTCTGGGGCCAACGTCCTGACTTTC. The V call is TRBV24-1, the J call TRBJ2-6; 7 nucleotides match TRBD1. In germline, CDR1 is KGHDR, CDR2 SFDVKD. The CDR3 has 17 residues. Trimming took 7 bases from V and 0 from J; bases not matched to a gene: 8.

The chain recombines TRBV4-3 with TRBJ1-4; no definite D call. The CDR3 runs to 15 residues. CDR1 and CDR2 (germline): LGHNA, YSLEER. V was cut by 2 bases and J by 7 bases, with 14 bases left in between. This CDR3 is CASSQSEGFSEKLFF. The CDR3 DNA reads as TGCGCCAGCAGCCAATCTGAAGGGTTCAGTGAAAAACTGTTTTTT.

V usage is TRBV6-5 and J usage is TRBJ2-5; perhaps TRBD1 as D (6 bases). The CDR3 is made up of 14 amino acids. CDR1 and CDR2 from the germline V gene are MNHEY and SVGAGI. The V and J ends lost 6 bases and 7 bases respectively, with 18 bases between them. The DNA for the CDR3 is TGTGCCAGCAGGGAGTCAAACCTAGGGGGGACCCAGTACTTC. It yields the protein CASRESNLGGTQYF.

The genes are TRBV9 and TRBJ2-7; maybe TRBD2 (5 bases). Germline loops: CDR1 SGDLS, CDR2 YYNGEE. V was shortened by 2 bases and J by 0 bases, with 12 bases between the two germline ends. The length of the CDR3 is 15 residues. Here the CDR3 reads CASSVGLGSSYEQYF. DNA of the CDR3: TGTGCCAGCAGCGTTGGGCTAGGGAGCTCCTACGAGCAGTACTTC.

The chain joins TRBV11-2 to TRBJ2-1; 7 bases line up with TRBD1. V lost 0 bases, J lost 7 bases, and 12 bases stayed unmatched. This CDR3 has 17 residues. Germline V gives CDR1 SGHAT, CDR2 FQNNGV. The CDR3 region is CASSLEWTGTESNEQFF. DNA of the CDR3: TGTGCCAGCAGCTTAGAATGGACCGGGACAGAAAGTAATGAGCAGTTCTTC. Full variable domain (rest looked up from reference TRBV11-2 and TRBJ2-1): EAGVAQSPRYKIIEKRQSVAFWCNPISGHATLYWYQQILGQGPKLLIQFQNNGVVDDSQLPKDRFSAERLKGVDSTLKIQPAKLEDSAVYLCASSLEWTGTESNEQFFGPGTRLTVL.

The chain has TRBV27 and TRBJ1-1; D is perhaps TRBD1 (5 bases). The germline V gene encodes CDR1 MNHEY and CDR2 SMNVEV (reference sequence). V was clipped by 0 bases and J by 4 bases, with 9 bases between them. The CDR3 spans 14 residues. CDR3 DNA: TGTGCCAGCAGTTTATCCAGGGCGGCCACTGAAGCTTTCTTT. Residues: CASSLSRAATEAFF.

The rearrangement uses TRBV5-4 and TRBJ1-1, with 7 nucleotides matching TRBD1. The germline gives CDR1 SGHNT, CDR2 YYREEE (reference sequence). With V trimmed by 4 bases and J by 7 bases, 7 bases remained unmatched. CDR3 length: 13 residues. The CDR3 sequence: CASSQAGGGEAFF. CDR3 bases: TGTGCCAGCAGCCAAGCAGGGGGGGGTGAAGCTTTCTTT.

DNA for the CDR3: TGTGCCATCACATGCCCTACGGGGGTAGGAGGGGAGTACCAAGAGACCCAGTACTTC. Its translation is CAITCPTGVGGEYQETQYF. The V and J genes are TRBV10-3 and TRBJ2-5; perhaps TRBD2 as D (6 bases). The CDR3 loop spans 19 amino acids. Germline CDR1 is ENHRY and CDR2 is SYGVKD. The germline V and J ends were trimmed by 7 bases and 0 bases, with 27 bases remaining between them.

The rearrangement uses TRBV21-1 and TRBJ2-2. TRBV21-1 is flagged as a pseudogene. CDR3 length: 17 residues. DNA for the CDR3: TGTGCCAGCCCCCGAGGGCTAGTCAGGGAGCCCACCGGGGAGCTGTTTTTT. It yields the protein CASPRGLVREPTGELFF.

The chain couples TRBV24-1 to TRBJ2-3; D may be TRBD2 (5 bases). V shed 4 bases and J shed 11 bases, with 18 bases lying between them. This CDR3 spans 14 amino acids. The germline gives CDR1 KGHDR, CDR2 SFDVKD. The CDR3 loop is CATSELKEVTGQYF. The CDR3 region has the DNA TGTGCCACCAGTGAACTCAAGGAGGTCACGGGGCAGTATTTT.

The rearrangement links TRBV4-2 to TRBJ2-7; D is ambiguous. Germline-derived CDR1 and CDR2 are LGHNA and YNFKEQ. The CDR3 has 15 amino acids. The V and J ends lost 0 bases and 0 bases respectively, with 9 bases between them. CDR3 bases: TGTGCCAGCAGCCAAGATGAAACAGCCTCCTACGAGCAGTACTTC. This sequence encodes CASSQDETASYEQYF.

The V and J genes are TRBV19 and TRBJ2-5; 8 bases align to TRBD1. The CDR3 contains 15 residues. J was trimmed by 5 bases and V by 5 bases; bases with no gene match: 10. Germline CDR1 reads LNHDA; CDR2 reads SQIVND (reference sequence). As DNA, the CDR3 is TGTGCCAGTAGTCCCGACCAGGGGGCGGTGGAGACCCAGTACTTC. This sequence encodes CASSPDQGAVETQYF.

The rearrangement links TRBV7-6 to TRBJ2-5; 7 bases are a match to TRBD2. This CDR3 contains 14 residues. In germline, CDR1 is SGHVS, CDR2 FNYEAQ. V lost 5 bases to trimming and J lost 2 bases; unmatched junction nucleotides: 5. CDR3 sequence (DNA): TGTGCCAGCAGCCCCTCTAGCGGACAAGAGACCCAGTACTTC. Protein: CASSPSSGQETQYF.

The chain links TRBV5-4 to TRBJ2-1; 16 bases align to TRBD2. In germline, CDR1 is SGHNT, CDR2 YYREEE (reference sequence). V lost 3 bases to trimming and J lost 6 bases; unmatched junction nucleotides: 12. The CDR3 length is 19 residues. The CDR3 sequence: CASSSLGLAGGRLGNEQFF. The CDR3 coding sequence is TGTGCCAGCAGCTCCTTGGGACTAGCGGGAGGGAGACTAGGCAATGAGCAGTTCTTC.

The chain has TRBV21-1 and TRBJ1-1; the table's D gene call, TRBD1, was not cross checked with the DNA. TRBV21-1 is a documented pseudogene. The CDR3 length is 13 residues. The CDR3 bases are TGTGCCAGCAGCAAAGAAATCAGGGCCCAAGCTTTCTTT. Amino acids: CASSKEIRAQAFF.

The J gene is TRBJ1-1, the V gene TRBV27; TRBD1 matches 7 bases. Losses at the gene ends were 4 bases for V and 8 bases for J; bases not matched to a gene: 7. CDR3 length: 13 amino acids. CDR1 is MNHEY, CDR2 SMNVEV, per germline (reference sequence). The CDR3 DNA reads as TGTGCCAGCAGTTCCAAGACAGGGAGGGAAGCTTTCTTT. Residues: CASSSKTGREAFF.

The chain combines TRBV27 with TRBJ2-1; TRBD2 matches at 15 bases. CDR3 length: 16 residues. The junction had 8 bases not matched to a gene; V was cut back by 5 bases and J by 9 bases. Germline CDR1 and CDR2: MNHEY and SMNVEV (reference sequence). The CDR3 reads CASSGLAGGPFSEQFF. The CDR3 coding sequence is TGTGCCAGCAGTGGACTAGCGGGAGGGCCCTTCAGTGAGCAGTTCTTC.

The CDR3 DNA reads TGTGCCAGCAGCTTAGGTCTGTCCGGGACTGAAGCTTTCTTT. Amino acids: CASSLGLSGTEAFF. V is TRBV7-2 and J is TRBJ1-1; D ambiguous. The germline V gene encodes CDR1 SGHTA and CDR2 FQGNSA. CDR3 length: 14 residues. V was shortened by 1 base and J by 5 bases, with 11 bases between the two germline ends.

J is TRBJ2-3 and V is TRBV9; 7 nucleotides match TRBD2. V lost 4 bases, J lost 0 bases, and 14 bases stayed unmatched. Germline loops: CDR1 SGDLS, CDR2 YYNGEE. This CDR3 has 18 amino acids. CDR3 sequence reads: CASSIYDLGSGSTDTQYF. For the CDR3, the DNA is TGTGCCAGCAGCATATACGACTTGGGTAGCGGGAGCACAGATACGCAGTATTTT.

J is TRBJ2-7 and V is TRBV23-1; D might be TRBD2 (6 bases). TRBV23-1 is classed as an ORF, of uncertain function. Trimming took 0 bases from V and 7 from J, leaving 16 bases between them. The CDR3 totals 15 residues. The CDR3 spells CASSQSEEGMGEQYF. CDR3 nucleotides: TGCGCCAGCAGTCAATCAGAGGAGGGGATGGGGGAGCAGTACTTC.

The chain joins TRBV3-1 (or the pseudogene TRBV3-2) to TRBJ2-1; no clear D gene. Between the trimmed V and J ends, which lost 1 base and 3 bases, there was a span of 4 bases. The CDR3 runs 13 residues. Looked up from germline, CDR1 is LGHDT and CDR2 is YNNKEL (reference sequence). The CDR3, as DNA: TGTGCCAGCAGCCAAGGACTCTACAATGAGCAGTTCTTC. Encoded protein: CASSQGLYNEQFF.

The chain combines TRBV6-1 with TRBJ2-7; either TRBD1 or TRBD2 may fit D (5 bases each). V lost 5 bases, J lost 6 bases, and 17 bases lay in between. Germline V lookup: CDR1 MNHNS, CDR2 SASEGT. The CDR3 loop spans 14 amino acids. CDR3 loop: CASSPRGPEPEQYF. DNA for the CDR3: TGTGCCAGCAGTCCAAGGGGACCTGAACCCGAGCAGTACTTC.

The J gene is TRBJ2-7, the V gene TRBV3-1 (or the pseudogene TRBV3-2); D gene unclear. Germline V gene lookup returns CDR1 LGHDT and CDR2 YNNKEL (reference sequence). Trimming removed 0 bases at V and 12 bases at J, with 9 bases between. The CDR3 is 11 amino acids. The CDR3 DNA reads TGTGCCAGCAGCCAAGAAAGGGTACGGTACTTC. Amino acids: CASSQERVRYF.

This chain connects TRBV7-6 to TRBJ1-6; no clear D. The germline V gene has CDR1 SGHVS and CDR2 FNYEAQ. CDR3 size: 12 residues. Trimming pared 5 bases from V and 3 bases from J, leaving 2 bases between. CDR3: CASSDYNSPLHF. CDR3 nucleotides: TGTGCCAGCAGCGACTATAATTCACCCCTCCACTTT.

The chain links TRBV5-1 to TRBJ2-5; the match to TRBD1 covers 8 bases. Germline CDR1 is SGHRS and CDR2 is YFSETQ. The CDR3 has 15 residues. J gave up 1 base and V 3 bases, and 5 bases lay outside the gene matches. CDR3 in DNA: TGCGCCAGCAGCTCACCGGGACAGGCCCAAGAGACCCAGTACTTC. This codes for CASSSPGQAQETQYF.

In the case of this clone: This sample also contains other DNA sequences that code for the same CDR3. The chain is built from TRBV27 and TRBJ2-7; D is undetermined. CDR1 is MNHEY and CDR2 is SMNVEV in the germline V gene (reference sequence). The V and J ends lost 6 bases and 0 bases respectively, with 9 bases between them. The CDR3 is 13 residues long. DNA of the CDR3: TGTGCCAGCAGCCTAAGCCTCTCCTACGAGCAGTACTTC. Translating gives CASSLSLSYEQYF.

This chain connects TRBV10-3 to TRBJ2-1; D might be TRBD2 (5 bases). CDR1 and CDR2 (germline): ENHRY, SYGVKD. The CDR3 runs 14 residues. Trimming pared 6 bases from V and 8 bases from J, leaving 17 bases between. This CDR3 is CAIRPGAGTDEQFF. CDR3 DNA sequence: TGTGCCATCAGGCCAGGTGCGGGTACGGATGAGCAGTTCTTC.